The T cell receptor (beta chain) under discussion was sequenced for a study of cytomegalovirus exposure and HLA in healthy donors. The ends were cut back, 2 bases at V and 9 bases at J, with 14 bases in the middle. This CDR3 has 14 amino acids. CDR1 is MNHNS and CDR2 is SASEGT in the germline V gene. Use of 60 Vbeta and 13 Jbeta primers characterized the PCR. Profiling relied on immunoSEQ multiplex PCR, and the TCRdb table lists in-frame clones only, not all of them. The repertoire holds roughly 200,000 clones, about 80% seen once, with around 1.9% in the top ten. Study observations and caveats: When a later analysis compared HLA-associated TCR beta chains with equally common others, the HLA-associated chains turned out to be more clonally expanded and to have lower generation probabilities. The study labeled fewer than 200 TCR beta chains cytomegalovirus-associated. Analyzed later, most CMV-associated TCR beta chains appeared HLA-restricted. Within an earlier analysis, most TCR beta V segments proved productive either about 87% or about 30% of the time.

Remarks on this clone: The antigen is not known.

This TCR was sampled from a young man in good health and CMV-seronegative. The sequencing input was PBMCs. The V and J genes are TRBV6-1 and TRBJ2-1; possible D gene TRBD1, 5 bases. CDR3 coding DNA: TGTGCCAGCAGTGAAATCAAGGGGTGGGTTGAGCAGTTCTTC. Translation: CASSEIKGWVEQFF.